Given below is one TCR beta chain in context. The junction shows a germline mismatch at one end, possibly a read error. Repertoires were generated with immunoSEQ multiplex PCR, while TCRdb's copy carries only in-frame clones and drops some. The sample consists of 200,000 to 250,000 clones, around 86% of them appearing once. Germline-derived CDR1 and CDR2 are SGHNT and YYREEE (reference sequence). The CDR3 has 13 residues. The sample is drawn from a study of blood T cell repertoires in COVID-19. Sequenced material: peripheral blood. This receptor was obtained from a man younger than 40 who had recovered from COVID-19. The chain uses TRBV5-4 and TRBJ1-1; possibly TRBD1 for D (6 bases). The DNA of the CDR3 is TGTGCCAGCAGTTTGGGAGGGGGCACTGAAGCTTTCTTT. Its translation is CASSLGGGTEAFF.